These 20 T cell receptor beta chains share one sample of origin, sequenced in a study of immune evolution from preneoplasia to lung adenocarcinoma (dated by TCRdb to about 2021). Library construction relied on the immunoSEQ multiplex PCR assay. TCRdb holds this immuneACCESS table with in-frame rearrangements only. Some clones are missing; in checked studies, unresolved V genes explain under half, and the rest has no known cause. The sample table contains roughly 40,000 clones; only one count was recorded for 65% to 80% of them. The ten largest clones capture roughly 4.7% of the sample. Sequenced input: FFPE invasive lung adenocarcinoma tissue. The sample's cell subset or site label, decoded: frankly invasive lung adenocarcinoma (ADC). These receptors were obtained from a person in their sixties with lung adenocarcinoma.

The chain carries TRBV6-5 and TRBJ2-4; D possibly corresponds to TRBD1 (6 bases). With 0 bases removed from V and 8 bases from J, the gap between germline ends came to 17 bases. The CDR3 totals 16 residues. Germline CDR1 MNHEY, CDR2 SVGAGI. Here the CDR3 DNA reads TGTGCCAGCAGTTACTCAAAGGCGGGCCCAGGGGACATTCAGTACTTC. Amino acids: CASSYSKAGPGDIQYF.

The chain recombines TRBV18 with TRBJ1-5; the match to TRBD1 covers 9 bases. The junction had 3 bases not matched to a gene; V was cut back by 5 bases and J by 4 bases. This CDR3 contains 14 residues. Germline CDR1 is KGHSH and CDR2 is LQKENI. CDR3 sequence: CASSTGQGNQPQHF. DNA of the CDR3: TGTGCCAGCTCAACGGGACAGGGTAATCAGCCCCAGCATTTT.

In this sample, this clone turned up a few times. The V gene is TRBV13, the J gene TRBJ2-1; TRBD2 might be the D (6 bases). The germline V gene encodes CDR1 PRHDT and CDR2 FYEKMQ (reference sequence). There are 16 residues in the CDR3. V was trimmed by 1 base and J by 0 bases, leaving 10 bases between them. CDR3 nucleotides: TGTGCCAGCAGCTTAGTCGGGAGCCGCTCCTACAATGAGCAGTTCTTC. Protein: CASSLVGSRSYNEQFF.

The genes are TRBV30 and TRBJ1-5; D remains ambiguous. V was shortened by 1 base and J by 11 bases, with 15 bases between the two germline ends. Germline CDR1 and CDR2: GTSNPN and SVGIG (reference sequence). The CDR3 is made up of 13 amino acids. In DNA form, the CDR3 reads TGTGCCTGGAGTGGTCCAAGGACTGCAACCCAGCATTTT. This translates into CAWSGPRTATQHF.

V and J are TRBV7-2 and TRBJ2-1, with D perhaps TRBD2 (5 bases). The germline CDR1 and CDR2 sequences are SGHTA and FQGNSA. Trimming took 1 base from V and 5 from J, leaving 9 bases between them. The CDR3 contains 14 residues. CDR3 amino acids: CASSLGLRDNEQFF. CDR3 sequence (DNA): TGTGCCAGCAGCTTAGGACTACGAGACAATGAGCAGTTCTTC.

The chain has TRBV6-1 and TRBJ2-1; 8 positions match TRBD2. From germline, CDR1 is MNHNS and CDR2 SASEGT. Trimming removed 0 bases from V and 7 bases from J; junction bases left unmatched: 11. The CDR3 runs 17 residues. The CDR3 nucleotides read TGTGCCAGCAGTGAAGCGCCCGGGACTAGGATTTGGAATGAGCAGTTCTTC. Translated: CASSEAPGTRIWNEQFF.

The V and J genes are TRBV6-5 and TRBJ2-7; TRBD1 aligns across 7 bases. Trimming removed 0 bases from V and 2 bases from J; junction bases left unmatched: 7. The CDR3 spans 16 residues. CDR1 is MNHEY, CDR2 SVGAGI, per germline. CDR3 nucleotides: TGTGCCAGCAGTTACTCGGTTCGACAGGGTGCCTACGAGCAGTACTTC. This gives the protein CASSYSVRQGAYEQYF.

The gene calls are TRBV30 and TRBJ2-3; 7 nucleotides line up with TRBD2. J lost 5 bases, V lost 1 base, and 0 bases had no gene match. CDR1 GTSNPN and CDR2 SVGIG come from the germline V gene (reference sequence). The CDR3 loop spans 12 amino acids. This CDR3 is CAWSASGDTQYF. The CDR3 nucleotides read TGTGCCTGGAGTGCTAGCGGAGATACGCAGTATTTT.

This clone appeared a single time. V usage is TRBV7-8 and J usage is TRBJ2-2; TRBD2 might be the D (6 bases). This CDR3 comprises 13 residues. V was pared by 5 bases and J by 9 bases, with 13 bases between. Germline CDR1 reads SGHVS; CDR2 reads FQNEAQ. The CDR3 spells CASSLGGRRELFF. The CDR3 DNA follows: TGTGCCAGCAGCCTCGGTGGGAGGCGGGAGCTGTTTTTT.

The gene calls are TRBV29-1 and TRBJ2-5; D perhaps matches TRBD1 (6 bases). The germline CDR1 and CDR2 sequences are SQVTM and ANQGSEA. CDR3 length: 14 amino acids. CDR3 sequence: CSSGTGHAGETQYF. The DNA of the CDR3 is TGCAGTTCAGGTACGGGACATGCAGGCGAGACCCAGTACTTC.

The chain employs TRBV28 and TRBJ2-5, with a possible D match to TRBD1 (5 bases). CDR1 MDHEN and CDR2 SYDVKM come from the germline V gene. This CDR3 is 14 amino acids long. Trimming pared 3 bases from V and 4 bases from J, leaving 12 bases between. The CDR3 coding sequence is TGTGCCAGCAGTTTGGGCGCAGGGTTAGAGACCCAGTACTTC. Its protein product is CASSLGAGLETQYF. Filled out from reference TRBV28 and TRBJ2-5, the complete variable domain reads DVKVTQSSRYLVKRTGEKVFLECVQDMDHENMFWYRQDPGLGLRLIYFSYDVKMKEKGDIPEGYSVSREKKERFSLILESASTNQTSMYLCASSLGAGLETQYFGPGTRLLVL.

The rearrangement joins TRBV25-1 to TRBJ2-3, with D hard to call. CDR1 MGHDK and CDR2 SYGVNS come from the germline V gene. Trimming pared 6 bases from V and 5 bases from J, leaving 12 bases between. The CDR3 has 13 residues. The CDR3 DNA is TGTGCCAGCAGCCAAGGCCCACTAGATACGCAGTATTTT. As protein: CASSQGPLDTQYF. Full variable domain (outside the CDR3, taken from reference TRBV25-1 and TRBJ2-3): EADIYQTPRYLVIGTGKKITLECSQTMGHDKMYWYQQDPGMELHLIHYSYGVNSTEKGDLSSESTVSRIRTEHFPLTLESARPSHTSQYLCASSQGPLDTQYFGPGTRLTVL.

The CDR3 region is CASSEPGQGYNEQFF. The CDR3 DNA follows: TGTGCCAGCAGCGAACCGGGACAGGGGTACAATGAGCAGTTCTTC. This chain joins TRBV6-4 and TRBJ2-1; TRBD1 agrees at 10 bases. The J segment lost 4 bases and the V segment lost 6 bases, leaving 6 bases of the junction unmatched. Germline V CDR1 and CDR2: MRHNA, SNTAGT. The CDR3 is made up of 15 amino acids.

V is TRBV7-9 and J is TRBJ2-7; possible D gene TRBD1, 5 bases. Looked up from germline, CDR1 is SEHNR and CDR2 is FQNEAQ (reference sequence). The CDR3 is made up of 13 amino acids. The V end was cut by 5 bases, the J end by 6 bases, with 14 bases between. CDR3 amino acids: CASSENPGPEQYF. DNA for the CDR3: TGTGCCAGCAGCGAAAACCCAGGGCCCGAGCAGTACTTC.

This clone appeared once. The V call is TRBV7-2, the J call TRBJ1-4; TRBD1 agrees at 8 bases. This CDR3 comprises 14 residues. The germline CDR1 and CDR2 sequences are SGHTA and FQGNSA. Losses at the gene ends were 7 bases for V and 5 bases for J; bases not matched to a gene: 6. The CDR3 nucleotides are TGTGCCAGCAAGTTGAACAGGGGGAATGAAAAACTGTTTTTT. Translating gives CASKLNRGNEKLFF.

The V call is TRBV18, the J call TRBJ1-1, with 8 bases identical to TRBD1. This CDR3 region has 14 residues. The germline V gene has CDR1 KGHSH and CDR2 LQKENI. Trimming took 5 bases from V and 6 from J; bases not matched to a gene: 8. CDR3 nucleotides: TGTGCCAGCTCATCAGGGGGCAAGGACGCTGAAGCTTTCTTT. Amino acids: CASSSGGKDAEAFF.

This chain uses TRBV30 with TRBJ1-1; 7 nucleotides match TRBD1. V shed 6 bases, J shed 2 bases, and the junction held 9 bases outside the gene matches. Germline V gives CDR1 GTSNPN, CDR2 SVGIG (reference sequence). This CDR3 region has 14 residues. The DNA of the CDR3 is TGTGCCTGTCGGACAGGACTCACCAACACTGAAGCTTTCTTT. It specifies CACRTGLTNTEAFF.

The chain is built from TRBV15 and TRBJ2-3; D perhaps matches TRBD2 (6 bases). Per germline, CDR1 LNHNV and CDR2 YYDKDF (reference sequence). Deletions cut 1 base from V and 2 bases from J, with 10 bases between. The CDR3 has 15 residues. The CDR3 nucleotides are TGTGCCACCAGCAGAGCTAGCGCCGACACAGATACGCAGTATTTT. Its translation is CATSRASADTDTQYF.

The chain recombines TRBV28 with TRBJ2-2; 7 positions agree with TRBD1. The CDR3 totals 14 residues. V shed 8 bases, J shed 5 bases, and the junction held 8 bases outside the gene matches. Germline-derived CDR1 and CDR2 are MDHEN and SYDVKM. For the CDR3, the DNA is TGTGCCAGCCTGTGGACAGGCGGGACCGGGGAGCTGTTTTTT. Encoded protein: CASLWTGGTGELFF.

The rearrangement links TRBV15 to TRBJ1-3, with D possibly TRBD1 on 6 matching bases. Germline values: CDR1 LNHNV, CDR2 YYDKDF (reference sequence). CDR3 length: 16 amino acids. The germline V and J ends were trimmed by 1 base and 1 base, with 11 bases remaining between them. The CDR3 here is CATSRGNRASGNTIYF. The CDR3 DNA reads TGTGCCACCAGCAGAGGCAACAGGGCATCTGGAAACACCATATATTTT.